Below, 25 T cell receptor beta chains from the same sample are listed, as sequenced in a study of T cells in women clearing cervical HPV infection. The protocol was immunoSEQ multiplex PCR, while the TCRdb copy is restricted to in-frame clones and leaves out a portion. This sample's table reports approximately 24,000 clones. Sequencing was carried out using blood buffy coat. The receptors originated from a woman between 18 and 69 years old with a cervical HPV16 infection that either progressed to CIN3+ or cleared (not recorded which).

As regards this clone: The CDR3 end falls 3 residues outside the read, so it is completed with the germline J gene. The chain carries TRBV4-1 and TRBJ1-2, with 9 bases that match TRBD1. V lost 3 bases to trimming and J lost 7 bases; unmatched junction nucleotides: 6. The CDR3 loop spans 14 amino acids. Per germline, CDR1 MGHRA and CDR2 YSYEKL. The covered CDR3 bases are TGCGCCAGCAGCCATGGGGACAGGGACCGTGGC. Its translation is CASSHGDRDRG. The whole CDR3 is CASSHGDRDRGYTF.

To note about this clone: Read data end 3 residues before the CDR3 end; the end is taken from the germline J gene. The J gene is TRBJ1-1, the V gene TRBV2; perhaps TRBD1 as D (6 bases). Germline CDR1 reads SNHLY; CDR2 reads FYNNEI. This CDR3 is built from 14 residues. The CDR3 region is CATGLAGQGETAFF. CDR3 bases read: TGTGCCACCGGACTAGCGGGACAAGGGGAGACA.

As regards this clone: Coverage ceases 3 residues before the CDR3 finishes, and the germline J gene fills in the end. This sequence joins TRBV29-1 and TRBJ1-2; D possibly corresponds to TRBD1 (5 bases). The CDR3 runs to 12 residues. CDR1 and CDR2 from the germline V gene are SQVTM and ANQGSEA. The V gene lost 7 bases and the J gene lost 3 bases, with 12 bases spanning the gap. Partial CDR3 DNA: TGCAGCGGCGGGGACGGCGACTATGGC. Translating gives CSGGDGDYG. The CDR3 as a whole reads CSGGDGDYGYTF. Variable domain in full (rest from reference TRBV29-1 and TRBJ1-2): SAVISQKPSRDICQRGTSLTIQCQVDSQVTMMFWYRQQPGQSLTLIATANQGSEATYESGFVIDKFPISRPNLTFSTLTVSNMSPEDSSIYLCSGGDGDYGYTFGSGTRLTVV.

This CDR3 reads CASSTPDSRRGPYNEQFF. The CDR3 bases that were read are TGTGCCAGCAGTACTCCGGACAGTCGGAGGGGGCCCTACAATGAG. The V call is TRBV12-3 or TRBV12-4, the J call TRBJ2-1, with D perhaps matching TRBD1 (7 bases). Read data end 3 residues before the CDR3 end; the end is taken from the germline J gene. This CDR3 is built from 18 residues. The V gene lost 5 bases and the J gene lost 2 bases, with 22 bases spanning the gap.

As to this clone: The missing CDR3 end, 3 residues past where the read stops, is filled in from the germline J gene. The chain employs TRBV11-2 and TRBJ2-3, with TRBD1 matching 11 bases. CDR1 SGHAT and CDR2 FQNNGV come from the germline V gene. This CDR3 is built from 14 residues. The CDR3 DNA, read in part, is TGTGCCAGCAGCCCGGGACAGGGGGTTCGGGCG. Protein product: CASSPGQGVRA. Given in full, the CDR3 is CASSPGQGVRAQYF.

As to this clone: The CDR3 is cut off 3 residues early in the read; its end comes from the germline J gene. The chain employs TRBV6-2 or TRBV6-3 and TRBJ2-1; D is perhaps TRBD2 (5 bases). Germline V CDR1 and CDR2: MNHEY, SVGEGT. V was clipped by 5 bases and J by 4 bases, with 12 bases between them. The CDR3 is 14 amino acids. The CDR3 here is CASSGLGGYNEQFF. CDR3 bases read: TGTGCCAGCAGTGGACTGGGCGGTTACAATGAG.

Comments on this clone: Read coverage stops 3 residues before the CDR3 terminus; the germline J gene supplies the remainder. The chain joins TRBV5-1 to TRBJ2-2, with 8 nucleotides matching TRBD2. CDR1 and CDR2 from the germline V gene are SGHRS and YFSETQ. Unmatched junction bases numbered 10, after V lost 4 bases and J lost 5 bases. The CDR3 is 16 amino acids. The CDR3 loop is CASSPRGGRSTGELFF. The DNA read from the CDR3 is TGCGCCAGCAGCCCCCGGGGGGGCCGGTCGACCGGGGAG.

As regards this clone: Read coverage stops 3 residues before the CDR3 terminus; the germline J gene supplies the remainder. The V gene is TRBV28, the J gene TRBJ2-7; tentative D call: TRBD2 (6 bases). The CDR3 loop spans 11 amino acids. Germline-derived CDR1 and CDR2 are MDHEN and SYDVKM. Trimming removed 11 bases from V and 5 bases from J, with 13 bases in between. CDR3 protein: CAAAGFHEQYF. CDR3 DNA, as far as it was read: TGTGCCGCGGCGGGGTTCCACGAG.

Note on this clone: The read halts 3 residues ahead of the CDR3 end, with the missing end drawn from the germline J gene. The rearrangement joins TRBV19 to TRBJ1-5, with 7 bases fitting TRBD1. There are 17 residues in the CDR3. CDR1 LNHDA and CDR2 SQIVND come from the germline V gene (reference sequence). The junction had 11 bases not matched to a gene; V was cut back by 4 bases and J by 2 bases. The CDR3 DNA, read in part, is TGTGCCAGTAGTAAATTAGGGGGCAGGAGACGCAATCAGCCC. Its protein is CASSKLGGRRRNQP. The CDR3 in full is CASSKLGGRRRNQPQHF.

For this clone: The missing CDR3 end, 3 residues past where the read stops, is filled in from the germline J gene. The gene calls are TRBV9 and TRBJ2-5; D may be TRBD1 or TRBD2 (6 bases each). The CDR3 loop spans 14 amino acids. Germline values: CDR1 SGDLS, CDR2 YYNGEE. The part of the CDR3 DNA that was read is TGTGCCAGCAGCGATTATAGGGAGGACAGAACC. This translates into CASSDYREDRT. The whole CDR3 reads CASSDYREDRTQYF.

Worth noting for this clone: The read gets to within 3 residues of the CDR3 end, and the germline J gene fills in the rest. This chain connects TRBV12-5 to TRBJ2-5; D call uncertain. CDR1 and CDR2 (germline): LGHNT, FRNRAP. CDR3 size: 15 residues. Deletions cut 4 bases from V and 1 base from J, with 13 bases between. The covered CDR3 bases are TGTGCTAGTGGTTCCACAGAAACCTCCCAAGAGACC. Amino acid sequence: CASGSTETSQET. The complete CDR3 protein is CASGSTETSQETQYF.

Concerning this clone itself: The sequence runs out 3 residues before the end of the CDR3; the remainder is reconstructed from the germline J gene. The chain couples TRBV19 to TRBJ2-7; 7 bases fit TRBD1. This CDR3 has 14 residues. The V segment lost 7 bases and the J segment 2 bases; nucleotides outside the gene matches: 8. The germline CDR1 and CDR2 sequences are LNHDA and SQIVND (reference sequence). Incomplete CDR3 DNA: TGTGCCAGTAAAGGAACAGGGGATACCTACGAG. It specifies CASKGTGDTYE. From start to end, the CDR3 is CASKGTGDTYEQYF. Supplemented by reference TRBV19 and TRBJ2-7, the full variable domain reads DGGITQSPKYLFRKEGQNVTLSCEQNLNHDAMYWYRQDPGQGLRLIYYSQIVNDFQKGDIAEGYSVSREKKESFPLTVTSAQKNPTAFYLCASKGTGDTYEQYFGPGTRLTVT.

A word on this clone: With the read ending 3 residues before the CDR3 end, the germline J gene is used to fill in that end. The genes are TRBV7-3 and TRBJ2-1, with 8 bases that match TRBD2. CDR1 is SGHTA and CDR2 is FQGTGA in the germline V gene. With V trimmed by 5 bases and J by 8 bases, 11 bases remained unmatched. The CDR3 is 15 residues long. The CDR3 DNA, read in part, is TGTGCCAGCAGCCCGGGGGGGCGCCCCATCGATGAG. Its protein product is CASSPGGRPIDE. The complete CDR3 reads CASSPGGRPIDEQFF.

By frequency, this clone registers medium-sized. The read ends 3 residues shy of where the CDR3 ends; the end is completed using the germline J gene. The chain couples TRBV18 to TRBJ1-4; possibly TRBD1 for D (5 bases). The CDR3 length is 16 residues. The V gene lost 3 bases and the J gene lost 3 bases, with 14 bases spanning the gap. Germline V gene sequence: CDR1 KGHSH, CDR2 LQKENI. The part of the CDR3 DNA that was read is TGTGCCAGCTCACCGCTGGGGCTGGGAGCTAATGAAAAA. The encoded protein is CASSPLGLGANEK. The CDR3 reads in full as CASSPLGLGANEKLFF.

With respect to this clone: An end of the junction does not agree with germline; a read error may underlie this. Read coverage stops 3 residues before the CDR3 terminus; the germline J gene supplies the remainder. Other nucleotide sequences from this sample produce the same CDR3. The rearrangement links TRBV30 to TRBJ1-3; D may be TRBD1 (5 bases). The CDR3 extends over 16 amino acids. Per the germline V gene, CDR1 is GTSNPN and CDR2 is SVGIG (reference sequence). CDR3 DNA (partial): TGTGCCTGGAGTCTCAACGGGGGAATATCTGGAAACACT. Protein sequence: CAWSLNGGISGNT. The full CDR3 reads CAWSLNGGISGNTIYF.

Concerning this clone itself: The read terminates 3 residues ahead of where the CDR3 ends, so the germline J gene completes it. The genes are TRBV4-1 and TRBJ2-7, with a tentative D call TRBD2 (5 bases). The V end lost 3 bases, the J end lost 3 bases, and 15 bases lay between the germline ends. The germline V gene has CDR1 MGHRA and CDR2 YSYEKL. The CDR3 spans 15 residues. The CDR3 bases that were read are TGCGCCAGCAGCCACTCTGGCGGACTGATCTACGAG. This translates into CASSHSGGLIYE. The whole CDR3 is CASSHSGGLIYEQYF.

A remark on this clone: The read ends 3 residues shy of where the CDR3 ends; the end is completed using the germline J gene. The rearrangement links TRBV14 to TRBJ1-6; tentative D call: TRBD1 (5 bases). The germline CDR1 and CDR2 sequences are SGHDN and FVKESK. Trimming removed 1 base from V and 7 bases from J, with 8 bases in between. The CDR3 is 14 residues long. CDR3 bases read: TGTGCCAGCAGCCAAGCAGGGTGGAATTCACCC. This sequence encodes CASSQAGWNSP. The full-length CDR3 reads as CASSQAGWNSPLHF. The entire variable domain, with the rest obtained from reference TRBV14 and TRBJ1-6, is as follows: EAGVTQFPSHSVIEKGQTVTLRCDPISGHDNLYWYRRVMGKEIKFLLHFVKESKQDESGMPNNRFLAERTGGTYSTLKVQPAELEDSGVYFCASSQAGWNSPLHFGNGTRLTVT.

With regard to this clone: Germline and junction disagree at one end, which may indicate a read error. Sequencing ends 3 residues short of the CDR3 end; the germline J gene provides the rest. The J gene is TRBJ1-6, the V gene TRBV5-1, with 7 bases lining up with TRBD1. The CDR3 totals 15 residues. Germline CDR1 reads SGHRS; CDR2 reads YFSETQ. The covered CDR3 bases are TGCGCCAGCAGCTCCTCAGGGGGTTATAGTTCACCC. Its translation: CASSSSGGYSSP. The full CDR3 protein reads CASSSSGGYSSPLHF. Variable domain in full (rest from reference TRBV5-1 and TRBJ1-6): KAGVTQTPRYLIKTRGQQVTLSCSPISGHRSVSWYQQTPGQGLQFLFEYFSETQRNKGNFPGRFSGRQFSNSRSEMNVSTLELGDSALYLCASSSSGGYSSPLHFGNGTRLTVT.

Points on this clone: The CDR3 end is not reached by the read, which stops 3 residues before it; the germline J gene fills it in. The chain has TRBV20-1 and TRBJ2-7, with 8 nucleotides matching TRBD2. Germline values: CDR1 DFQATT, CDR2 SNEGSKA (reference sequence). V was pared by 0 bases and J by 2 bases, with 9 bases of the junction left unmatched. CDR3 length: 16 residues. The CDR3 sequence is CSAREGLTSGPYEQYF. The sequenced part of the CDR3 DNA is TGCAGTGCTAGAGAAGGGCTAACTAGCGGTCCCTACGAG.

With respect to this clone: The read ends 3 residues before the CDR3 terminus; that terminus is restored from the germline J gene. The V call is TRBV6-1, the J call TRBJ1-5; tentatively, D is TRBD1 (6 bases). Per germline, CDR1 MNHNS and CDR2 SASEGT. Trimming pared 4 bases from V and 0 bases from J, leaving 10 bases between. The CDR3 contains 15 residues. The CDR3 region is CASSASGVSNQPQHF. CDR3 DNA, as far as it was read: TGTGCCAGCAGTGCTTCAGGGGTTAGCAATCAGCCC.

With respect to this clone: The CDR3 goes on 3 residues after the read ends, and that part is filled in from the germline J gene. The chain carries TRBV19 and TRBJ2-1; possible D gene TRBD1, 5 bases. The CDR3 runs to 13 residues. The germline gives CDR1 LNHDA, CDR2 SQIVND (reference sequence). V was pared by 5 bases and J by 5 bases, with 10 bases between. The CDR3 region is CASSSRQNNEQFF. CDR3 bases read: TGTGCCAGTAGTTCCCGACAGAACAATGAG. Full variable domain (rest looked up from reference TRBV19 and TRBJ2-1): DGGITQSPKYLFRKEGQNVTLSCEQNLNHDAMYWYRQDPGQGLRLIYYSQIVNDFQKGDIAEGYSVSREKKESFPLTVTSAQKNPTAFYLCASSSRQNNEQFFGPGTRLTVL.

Concerning this clone itself: The read terminates 3 residues before the CDR3 end, so the remaining end is supplied by the germline J gene. The V call is TRBV5-1, the J call TRBJ1-3; 9 positions match TRBD1. Germline V gene lookup returns CDR1 SGHRS and CDR2 YFSETQ. V shed 4 bases, J shed 0 bases, and the junction held 2 bases outside the gene matches. There are 15 residues in the CDR3. CDR3 sequence: CASSLDRGSGNTIYF. CDR3 DNA, as far as it was read: TGCGCCAGCAGCCTGGACAGGGGCTCTGGAAACACC.

To note about this clone: The read falls 3 residues short of the CDR3 end, and the missing part is taken from the germline J gene. The rearrangement links TRBV6-2 or TRBV6-3 to TRBJ2-1; 8 positions match TRBD2. J gave up 4 bases and V 7 bases, and 3 bases lay outside the gene matches. The germline CDR1 and CDR2 sequences are MNHEY and SVGEGT. The CDR3 runs to 13 residues. Partial CDR3 DNA: TGTGCCAGCACCGGGGGGGAATACAATGAG. Translation gives CASTGGEYNE. The full CDR3 protein is CASTGGEYNEQFF.

Points on this clone: The read comes to an end 3 residues before the CDR3 does, leaving the germline J gene to fill in the end. J is TRBJ1-3 and V is TRBV5-4; 8 nucleotides align to TRBD1. Germline V lookup: CDR1 SGHNT, CDR2 YYREEE (reference sequence). V was clipped by 4 bases and J by 0 bases; unmatched bases: 6. The CDR3 sequence is 16 residues long. CDR3 in amino acids: CASSITGGHSGNTIYF. The DNA read from the CDR3 is TGTGCCAGCAGCATTACAGGGGGGCACTCTGGAAACACC.

On this clone: Sequencing ends 3 residues short of the CDR3 end; the germline J gene provides the rest. This chain uses TRBV6-1 with TRBJ1-2; maybe TRBD1 (6 bases). Germline V gene data show CDR1 as MNHNS and CDR2 as SASEGT. CDR3 length: 15 amino acids. CDR3 protein: CASSEWGGREETYTF. Incomplete CDR3 DNA: TGTGCCAGCAGTGAATGGGGGGGGCGGGAAGAGACC.